This is a list of T cell receptor beta chains from one sample in a study of blood T cell repertoires in COVID-19. The method was immunoSEQ multiplex PCR; TCRdb's version includes in-frame clones alone and lacks a portion of them. Of about 240,000 clones listed, around 90% are singletons. The sequenced sample was peripheral blood. The source of these receptors is a man between 60 and 75 years old who had recovered from COVID-19. Both conserved end residues are part of each CDR3. The order of the fields is D gene, clone size, J gene, V gene, CDR3 protein, CDR3 DNA. The D gene is left open where the match is weak. Size values are once, few and many counts, or a class for expanded clones, and some rows have none.

d_gene: NA; abundance: NA; j_gene: TRBJ1-5; v_gene: TRBV2; CDR3aa: CASSADSRGNQPQHF; CDR3nt: TGTGCCAGCAGTGCTGACAGTAGGGGCAATCAGCCCCAGCATTTT
d_gene: NA; abundance: NA; j_gene: TRBJ1-2; v_gene: TRBV5-1; CDR3aa: CASTHQGGYGYTF; CDR3nt: TGCGCCAGCACCCATCAAGGAGGGTATGGCTACACCTTC
d_gene: TRBD1; abundance: NA; j_gene: TRBJ1-2; v_gene: TRBV19; CDR3aa: CASSPTGTGGNYGYTF; CDR3nt: TGTGCCAGTAGCCCTACCGGGACAGGGGGAAACTATGGCTACACCTTC
d_gene: NA; abundance: NA; j_gene: TRBJ2-3; v_gene: TRBV6-5; CDR3aa: CASSYAGGDSTDTQYF; CDR3nt: TGTGCCAGCAGTTACGCCGGAGGGGATAGCACAGATACGCAGTATTTT
d_gene: TRBD1; abundance: NA; j_gene: TRBJ2-1; v_gene: TRBV7-2; CDR3aa: CASSLNPTGMDEQFF; CDR3nt: TGTGCCAGCAGCTTAAATCCGACAGGGATGGATGAGCAGTTCTTC
d_gene: NA; abundance: NA; j_gene: TRBJ1-2; v_gene: TRBV19; CDR3aa: CASRMPTVYGYTF; CDR3nt: TGTGCCAGTAGGATGCCGACTGTTTATGGCTACACCTTC
d_gene: NA; abundance: NA; j_gene: TRBJ2-1; v_gene: TRBV13; CDR3aa: CASSLGRGNEQFF; CDR3nt: TGTGCCAGCAGCTTAGGAAGGGGAAATGAGCAGTTCTTC
d_gene: TRBD1; abundance: NA; j_gene: TRBJ2-5; v_gene: TRBV7-7; CDR3aa: CASSSWTGEPQETQYF; CDR3nt: TGTGCCAGCAGCTCGTGGACAGGGGAACCTCAAGAGACCCAGTACTTC
d_gene: TRBD1; abundance: once; j_gene: TRBJ1-5; v_gene: TRBV10-3; CDR3aa: CAISDRGGAGAGGQPQHF; CDR3nt: TGTGCCATCAGTGATAGAGGGGGCGCTGGGGCTGGCGGTCAGCCCCAGCATTTT
d_gene: NA; abundance: NA; j_gene: TRBJ1-5; v_gene: TRBV18; CDR3aa: CASSPQGGSNQPQHF; CDR3nt: TGTGCCAGCTCACCCCAAGGAGGAAGCAATCAGCCCCAGCATTTT
d_gene: NA; abundance: NA; j_gene: TRBJ2-5; v_gene: TRBV7-2; CDR3aa: CASSPVVTHQETQYF; CDR3nt: TGTGCCAGCAGCCCCGTCGTTACACACCAAGAGACCCAGTACTTC
d_gene: NA; abundance: NA; j_gene: TRBJ1-6; v_gene: TRBV4-1; CDR3aa: CASSQRTSSYNSPLHF; CDR3nt: TGCGCCAGCAGCCAGAGAACTAGCTCCTATAATTCACCCCTCCACTTT
d_gene: TRBD1; abundance: few; j_gene: TRBJ1-1; v_gene: TRBV7-2; CDR3aa: CASSFGQGNTEAFF; CDR3nt: TGTGCCAGCAGCTTCGGACAGGGGAACACTGAAGCTTTCTTT
d_gene: NA; abundance: NA; j_gene: TRBJ2-1; v_gene: TRBV5-4; CDR3aa: CASSSNTGPIYNEQFF; CDR3nt: TGTGCCAGCAGCTCCAATACAGGGCCAATCTACAATGAGCAGTTCTTC
d_gene: NA; abundance: NA; j_gene: TRBJ1-1; v_gene: TRBV11-2; CDR3aa: CASSRRANTEAFF; CDR3nt: TGTGCCAGCAGCCGCAGGGCGAACACTGAAGCTTTCTTT
d_gene: TRBD1; abundance: NA; j_gene: TRBJ1-2; v_gene: TRBV30; CDR3aa: CAWSYPGTGHFSGYTF; CDR3nt: TGTGCCTGGAGTTATCCCGGGACAGGGCATTTCTCCGGCTACACCTTC
d_gene: NA; abundance: NA; j_gene: TRBJ1-4; v_gene: TRBV18; CDR3aa: CASSPPEGRSATNEKLFF; CDR3nt: TGTGCCAGCTCACCACCGGAAGGGAGAAGTGCAACTAATGAAAAACTGTTTTTT
d_gene: NA; abundance: NA; j_gene: TRBJ1-6; v_gene: TRBV5-4; CDR3aa: CASGPHPEGVQIF; CDR3nt: TGTGCCAGCGGACCACACCCAGAGGGTGTTCAAATCTTT
d_gene: NA; abundance: NA; j_gene: TRBJ1-4; v_gene: TRBV27; CDR3aa: CASSQDNRVGKLFF; CDR3nt: TGTGCCAGCAGTCAGGACAACAGGGTGGGAAAACTGTTTTTT
d_gene: TRBD1; abundance: NA; j_gene: TRBJ2-3; v_gene: TRBV12-3/TRBV12-4; CDR3aa: CASSSGRQGWYF; CDR3nt: TGTGCCAGCAGTTCCGGAAGACAGGGGTGGTATTTT
d_gene: NA; abundance: NA; j_gene: TRBJ2-7; v_gene: TRBV2; CDR3aa: CASMGTGEALAYEQYF; CDR3nt: TGTGCCAGCATGGGAACAGGAGAAGCTCTCGCCTACGAGCAGTACTTC
d_gene: NA; abundance: many; j_gene: TRBJ2-5; v_gene: TRBV4-2; CDR3aa: CASSHRAGSQETQYF; CDR3nt: TGTGCCAGCAGCCACAGGGCTGGTAGCCAAGAGACCCAGTACTTC
d_gene: NA; abundance: NA; j_gene: TRBJ2-1; v_gene: TRBV19; CDR3aa: CASSAETGEEQFF; CDR3nt: TGTGCCAGTAGTGCAGAAACGGGGGAAGAGCAGTTCTTC
d_gene: NA; abundance: NA; j_gene: TRBJ1-2; v_gene: TRBV24-1; CDR3aa: CATSDYGGAGYTF; CDR3nt: TGTGCCACCAGTGATTACGGCGGGGCTGGCTACACCTTC
d_gene: NA; abundance: NA; j_gene: TRBJ1-6; v_gene: TRBV6-5; CDR3aa: CASSRTQPNSPLHF; CDR3nt: TGTGCCAGCAGCCGAACACAGCCGAATTCACCCCTCCACTTT
d_gene: TRBD2; abundance: NA; j_gene: TRBJ2-1; v_gene: TRBV3-1/TRBV3-2; CDR3aa: CASSQGTSGGTKEQFF; CDR3nt: TGTGCCAGCAGCCAAGGGACTAGCGGGGGGACGAAAGAGCAGTTCTTC
d_gene: NA; abundance: NA; j_gene: TRBJ2-6; v_gene: TRBV5-1; CDR3aa: CASSSDSLWANVLTF; CDR3nt: TGCGCCAGCAGCTCGGACAGCCTCTGGGCCAACGTCCTGACTTTC
d_gene: TRBD1; abundance: few; j_gene: TRBJ1-3; v_gene: TRBV6-4; CDR3aa: CASIGQGPGNTIYF; CDR3nt: TGTGCCAGCATTGGACAGGGCCCTGGAAACACCATATATTTT
d_gene: NA; abundance: NA; j_gene: TRBJ2-1; v_gene: TRBV7-9; CDR3aa: CASSSAFRGTNERFF; CDR3nt: TGTGCCAGCAGCTCGGCTTTTCGGGGGACCAATGAGCGGTTCTTC
d_gene: NA; abundance: NA; j_gene: TRBJ1-4; v_gene: TRBV30; CDR3aa: CAWSSDNEKLFF; CDR3nt: TGTGCCTGGAGCTCAGATAATGAAAAACTGTTTTTT
d_gene: TRBD1; abundance: NA; j_gene: TRBJ1-2; v_gene: TRBV7-9; CDR3aa: CASWDSLYGYTF; CDR3nt: TGTGCCAGCTGGGACAGTCTCTATGGCTACACCTTC
d_gene: TRBD1; abundance: once; j_gene: TRBJ2-7; v_gene: TRBV7-6; CDR3aa: CASSRGQGESYEQYF; CDR3nt: TGTGCCAGCAGCCGTGGACAGGGGGAGTCCTACGAGCAGTACTTC
d_gene: TRBD1; abundance: NA; j_gene: TRBJ1-2; v_gene: TRBV28; CDR3aa: CASSPSGTGGYGYTF; CDR3nt: TGTGCCAGCAGTCCTTCAGGGACAGGGGGCTACGGCTACACCTTC
d_gene: TRBD1; abundance: NA; j_gene: TRBJ2-5; v_gene: TRBV6-6; CDR3aa: CASSPGQRQETQYF; CDR3nt: TGTGCCAGCAGCCCGGGACAGAGACAAGAGACCCAGTACTTC
d_gene: TRBD2; abundance: NA; j_gene: TRBJ2-7; v_gene: TRBV6-5; CDR3aa: CASRATSGGPQYF; CDR3nt: TGTGCCAGCAGGGCAACTAGCGGGGGGCCACAGTACTTC
d_gene: TRBD1; abundance: NA; j_gene: TRBJ1-4; v_gene: TRBV28; CDR3aa: CASSSPDRANEKLFF; CDR3nt: TGTGCCAGCAGTTCTCCCGACAGGGCCAATGAAAAACTGTTTTTT
d_gene: TRBD1; abundance: once; j_gene: TRBJ1-2; v_gene: TRBV7-8; CDR3aa: CASSLGAGGRFYGYTF; CDR3nt: TGTGCCAGCAGCTTAGGGGCAGGGGGGCGTTTCTATGGCTACACCTTC
d_gene: NA; abundance: NA; j_gene: TRBJ2-3; v_gene: TRBV9; CDR3aa: CASSVFPGRADTQYF; CDR3nt: TGTGCCAGCAGCGTATTCCCCGGGCGGGCAGATACGCAGTATTTT
d_gene: TRBD1; abundance: NA; j_gene: TRBJ1-6; v_gene: TRBV6-6; CDR3aa: CASSYLDRVDSPLHF; CDR3nt: TGTGCCAGCAGTTACTTGGACAGGGTTGATTCACCCCTCCACTTT
d_gene: TRBD1; abundance: few; j_gene: TRBJ2-5; v_gene: TRBV5-1; CDR3aa: CASSWNRGQETQYF; CDR3nt: TGCGCCAGCAGCTGGAACAGGGGACAAGAGACCCAGTACTTC